Listed below are T cell receptor beta chains from one sample, sequenced in a study of T cells in Graves' hyperthyroidism and ophthalmopathy. MiXCR was run by TCRdb on the multiplex PCR reads, yielding one entry per CDR3 protein. The table includes fewer than 450,000 distinct CDR3 sequences, 12% to 15% detected once. The sample was blood. The receptors were sampled from a woman aged 55-69 years with Graves' ophthalmopathy. CDR3s include the opening cysteine and the closing phenylalanine or tryptophan. The D gene is left open where the match is weak. The listing skips clone size in some rows; elsewhere it reads once, few, many or a size class.

clone size	D gene	V gene	J gene	CDR3 protein	CDR3 DNA
many	.	TRBV30	TRBJ2-2	CASGHPNTGELFF	TGTGCCTCGGGACACCCGAACACCGGGGAGCTGTTTTTT
many	TRBD2	TRBV3-1	TRBJ2-1	CASSHLAGEREQFF	TGTGCCAGCAGCCACCTAGCGGGAGAACGTGAGCAGTTCTTC
.	.	TRBV24-1	TRBJ2-7	CATSTPFGSSYEQYF	TGTGCCACCAGTACTCCATTTGGGAGCTCCTACGAGCAGTACTTC
.	TRBD2	TRBV12-5	TRBJ2-2	CASGLVPSGGNTGELFF	TGTGCTAGTGGTTTGGTACCTAGCGGGGGGAACACCGGGGAGCTGTTTTTT
.	.	TRBV2	TRBJ1-5	CASGGRQNNQPQHF	TGTGCCAGCGGGGGAAGGCAGAACAATCAGCCCCAGCATTTT
.	.	TRBV11-2	TRBJ2-3	CASSLDDLVYEQYFGPGTDTQYF	.
few	.	TRBV5-1	TRBJ2-7	CASYTGQMDYEQYF	TGCGCCAGCTACACGGGGCAGATGGACTACGAGCAGTACTTC
many	.	TRBV30	TRBJ2-7	CAWSVRGIREQYF	TGTGCCTGGAGTGTAAGGGGAATCCGCGAGCAGTACTTC
many	.	TRBV2	TRBJ2-1	CATPASASSYNEQFF	TGTGCCACCCCCGCTTCAGCGTCCTCCTACAATGAGCAGTTCTTC
.	TRBD2	TRBV11-2	TRBJ2-2	CASSFGLAAANTGELFF	TGTGCCAGCAGCTTTGGACTAGCGGCCGCGAACACCGGGGAGCTGTTTTTT
many	.	TRBV7-2	TRBJ2-7	CASAAGRDYEQYF	TGTGCCAGCGCCGCGGGCAGGGACTACGAGCAGTACTTC
few	.	TRBV5-1	TRBJ1-4	CASSSWTADEKLFF	TGCGCCAGCAGCTCGTGGACAGCAGATGAAAAACTGTTTTTT
many	TRBD1	TRBV29-1	TRBJ2-1	CSSGQGYNEQFF	TGCAGCAGTGGACAGGGCTACAATGAGCAGTTCTTC
.	TRBD2	TRBV7-9	TRBJ2-1	CASSPSTSGIYNEQFF	TGTGCCAGCAGCCCATCGACTAGCGGGATTTACAATGAGCAGTTCTTC
many	TRBD1	TRBV18	TRBJ1-1	CASSRDRFSTEAFF	TGTGCCAGCTCCCGGGACAGGTTTAGCACTGAAGCTTTCTTT
.	.	TRBV2	TRBJ1-3	CASRGLNTIYF	TGTGCCAGCAGGGGCCTAAACACCATATATTTT
many	TRBD2	TRBV20-1	TRBJ2-1	CSARSPSGRAYNEQFF	TGCAGTGCTAGATCCCCTAGCGGGAGGGCCTACAATGAGCAGTTCTTC
.	.	TRBV19	TRBJ2-1	CARGGRRRTYNEQFF	TGTGCCAGAGGAGGACGTAGGAGAACCTACAATGAGCAGTTCTTC
many	.	TRBV29-1	TRBJ1-1	CSVEDRKNTEAFF	TGCAGCGTTGAAGATCGGAAGAACACTGAAGCTTTCTTT
.	TRBD1	TRBV28	TRBJ1-2	CASRPPAQGAGYGYTF	TGTGCCAGCAGGCCCCCAGCCCAGGGGGCCGGCTATGGCTACACCTTC
.	.	TRBV27	TRBJ1-2	CASSLSWGQDYGYTF	TGTGCCAGCAGTTTATCTTGGGGGCAGGACTATGGCTACACCTTC
few	.	TRBV7-2	TRBJ2-2	CASSRRGRSGLNTGELFF	TGTGCCAGCAGCCGAAGGGGACGGTCGGGACTCAACACCGGGGAGCTGTTTTTT
many	.	TRBV7-9	TRBJ1-1	CASSFNTPVEAFF	TGTGCCAGCAGCTTCAACACTCCCGTTGAAGCTTTCTTT
few	.	TRBV10-1	TRBJ2-2	CASSESGSGELFF	TGCGCCAGCAGTGAGTCCGGATCCGGGGAGCTGTTTTTT
many	TRBD2	TRBV3-1	TRBJ2-3	CASSQGRLAEEVDTQYF	TGTGCCAGCAGCCAAGGGCGACTAGCGGAGGAGGTAGATACGCAGTATTTT
many	TRBD1	TRBV5-1	TRBJ2-2	CASSRQGDTGELFF	TGCGCCTCCTCTCGACAGGGGGACACCGGGGAGCTGTTTTTT
few	.	TRBV19	TRBJ2-5	CATGVLSQETQYF	TGTGCCACCGGGGTCCTCTCCCAAGAGACCCAGTACTTC
many	.	TRBV12-3/TRBV12-4	TRBJ1-2	CASSLSDIYGYTF	TGTGCCAGCAGTTTATCAGACATCTATGGCTACACCTTC
.	.	TRBV29-1	TRBJ2-1	CSLGDYNEQFF	TGCAGCTTGGGGGACTACAATGAGCAGTTCTTC
.	.	TRBV6-1	TRBJ2-5	CASSGRGTQYF	TGTGCCAGCAGTGGCCGGGGGACCCAGTACTTC
many	TRBD1	TRBV28	TRBJ2-2	CASQGQGALFGELFF	TGTGCCAGCCAAGGACAGGGAGCCCTTTTTGGGGAGCTGTTTTTT
many	.	TRBV3-1	TRBJ1-1	CASSRNTEAFF	TGTGCCAGCAGCCGAAACACTGAAGCTTTCTTT
.	TRBD2	TRBV12-3/TRBV12-4	TRBJ2-3	CASSRLLAGPTDTQYF	TGTGCCAGCAGCCGCCTACTAGCGGGGCCCACAGATACGCAGTATTTT
.	.	TRBV7-6	TRBJ1-3	CASSSGISGNTIYF	TGTGCCAGCAGCTCGGGGATCTCTGGAAACACCATATATTTT
many	TRBD2	TRBV29-1	TRBJ2-2	CSVVAGMNTGELFF	TGCAGCGTAGTAGCGGGAATGAACACCGGGGAGCTGTTTTTT
many	.	TRBV20-1	TRBJ1-6	CSARGPNGWDNSPLHF	TGCAGTGCTAGAGGTCCCAACGGCTGGGATAATTCACCCCTCCACTTT
.	TRBD1	TRBV29-1	TRBJ1-5	CSASGGINQPQHF	TGCAGCGCCTCAGGGGGGATCAATCAGCCCCAGCATTTT
.	TRBD1	TRBV3-1	TRBJ2-1	CASSLWDRGFNEQFF	TGTGCCAGCAGCCTATGGGACAGGGGATTCAATGAGCAGTTCTTC
many	.	TRBV3-1	TRBJ2-5	CASSSGQLWETQYF	TGTGCCAGCAGCTCCGGACAACTCTGGGAGACCCAGTACTTC
many	TRBD2	TRBV20-1	TRBJ2-1	CSPRPRSSGIYNEQFF	TGCAGCCCCCGCCCTCGGTCTAGCGGAATATACAATGAGCAGTTCTTC
few	.	TRBV27	TRBJ2-1	CASSLSGYDEQFF	TGTGCCAGCAGTTTATCCGGCTACGATGAGCAGTTCTTC
many	.	TRBV7-8	TRBJ2-5	CASSVSGSQETQYF	TGTGCCAGCAGCGTCTCCGGGTCCCAAGAGACCCAGTACTTC
many	.	TRBV20-1	TRBJ2-3	CSAKGREGTDTQYF	TGCAGTGCTAAGGGGCGGGAAGGCACAGATACGCAGTATTTT
many	.	TRBV28	TRBJ2-7	CASSLWGNMGESYEQYF	TGTGCCAGCAGTTTATGGGGGAACATGGGAGAGTCGTACGAGCAGTACTTC
.	.	TRBV20-1	TRBJ2-5	CSALYGVARSKETQYF	TGCAGTGCTTTATACGGTGTGGCGAGATCTAAAGAGACCCAGTACTTC
many	.	TRBV6-5	TRBJ2-3	CASSYSWDGSTDTQYF	TGTGCCAGCAGTTACTCGTGGGACGGCAGCACAGATACGCAGTATTTT